These 19 T cell receptor beta chains originate from one sample sequenced in a study of blood T cell repertoires in COVID-19. Sequencing was performed with immunoSEQ multiplex PCR; in TCRdb, only in-frame clones are kept and a portion is missing. The sample consists of fewer than 350,000 clones, 65% to 90% of them appearing once. Material for sequencing was peripheral blood. The receptors here all came from a human donor in a cohort sampled during active COVID-19.

J is TRBJ1-5 and V is TRBV3-1 (or the pseudogene TRBV3-2), with D unclear. V lost 1 base to trimming and J lost 6 bases, with 7 bases between them. CDR1 and CDR2 (germline): LGHDT, YNNKEL (reference sequence). The CDR3 covers 13 residues. CDR3 coding DNA: TGTGCCAGCAGCCAAGGAGGAGGTCAGCCCCAGCATTTT. It translates to CASSQGGGQPQHF.

The chain combines TRBV20-1 with TRBJ2-1; 11 nucleotides line up with TRBD2. CDR1 DFQATT and CDR2 SNEGSKA come from the germline V gene (reference sequence). This CDR3 is built from 13 residues. The V segment lost 3 bases and the J segment 9 bases; nucleotides outside the gene matches: 4. CDR3 bases: TGCAGTGCTAGTGGGACTAGCGGTCTTGAGCAGTTCTTC. As protein: CSASGTSGLEQFF.

The chain uses TRBV13 and TRBJ2-4; D is perhaps TRBD1 (6 bases). CDR1 is PRHDT, CDR2 FYEKMQ, per germline (reference sequence). CDR3 length: 15 amino acids. With 5 bases removed from V and 6 bases from J, the gap between germline ends came to 17 bases. The CDR3 DNA is TGTGCCAGCAGCAAGGGTCAGGGGTCCCGAAACATTCAGTACTTC. Its protein is CASSKGQGSRNIQYF. Full variable domain (missing parts from reference TRBV13 and TRBJ2-4): AAGVIQSPRHLIKEKRETATLKCYPIPRHDTVYWYQQGPGQDPQFLISFYEKMQSDKGSIPDRFSAQQFSDYHSELNMSSLELGDSALYFCASSKGQGSRNIQYFGAGTRLSVL.

The chain has TRBV6-5 and TRBJ1-2; perhaps TRBD1 as D (6 bases). With 4 bases removed from V and 4 bases from J, the gap between germline ends came to 10 bases. CDR1 is MNHEY, CDR2 SVGAGI, per germline. CDR3 size: 13 residues. The CDR3, as DNA: TGTGCCAGCAGTTCACAGGGCATCTATGGCTACACCTTC. This gives the protein CASSSQGIYGYTF.

V and J are TRBV20-1 and TRBJ1-1, with 8 bases lining up with TRBD1. Germline loops: CDR1 DFQATT, CDR2 SNEGSKA (reference sequence). The CDR3 loop spans 14 amino acids. V gave up 3 bases and J gave up 4 bases; unmatched junction bases: 7. For the CDR3, the DNA is TGCAGTGCTAGTGGGACAGGATGGGTCACTGAAGCTTTCTTT. The encoded protein is CSASGTGWVTEAFF.

This chain uses TRBV6-5 with TRBJ2-7, with 9 bases lining up with TRBD1. Germline CDR1 is MNHEY and CDR2 is SVGAGI. V shed 8 bases and J 2 bases; nucleotides not matched to a gene: 7. The CDR3 has 14 amino acids. As DNA, the CDR3 is TGTGCCAGCTGTAAACAGGGGGCCCCCTACGAGCAGTACTTC. Translation gives CASCKQGAPYEQYF.

This clone came up a few times. The rearrangement uses TRBV5-4 and TRBJ2-3; possible D gene TRBD2, 5 bases. Germline-derived CDR1 and CDR2 are SGHNT and YYREEE (reference sequence). CDR3 length: 12 amino acids. V lost 5 bases to trimming and J lost 4 bases, with 8 bases between them. The DNA of the CDR3 is TGTGCCAGCAGACACGGGGCAGATACGCAGTATTTT. Translation: CASRHGADTQYF.

The V and J genes are TRBV27 and TRBJ2-5, with 9 bases matching TRBD1. Trimming removed 5 bases from V and 2 bases from J; junction bases left unmatched: 6. The CDR3 covers 15 residues. Germline CDR1 and CDR2: MNHEY and SMNVEV (reference sequence). The CDR3, as DNA: TGTGCCAGCAGTACGGACAGGGGTTTACAAGAGACCCAGTACTTC. This gives the protein CASSTDRGLQETQYF.

This clone was seen more than once but under ten times. The same CDR3 can be traced to other DNA sequences in this sample. The chain is built from TRBV10-2 and TRBJ1-2; 7 nucleotides match TRBD1. This CDR3 contains 13 residues. With 2 bases clipped from V and 5 bases from J, the junction kept 2 bases outside the gene matches. The germline V gene encodes CDR1 WSHSY and CDR2 SAAADI. In DNA form, the CDR3 reads TGCGCCAGCAGTGAGACAGGGGATTATGGCTACACCTTC. The encoded protein is CASSETGDYGYTF.

The chain employs TRBV5-1 and TRBJ2-3, with 13 bases that match TRBD2. The CDR3 totals 17 residues. Germline CDR1 SGHRS, CDR2 YFSETQ. Trimming removed 3 bases from V and 6 bases from J; junction bases left unmatched: 10. In nucleotides, the CDR3 is TGCGCCAGCAGCTGGGGTCGGACTAGCGGGGGTTTTGATACGCAGTATTTT. Translation: CASSWGRTSGGFDTQYF.

V usage is TRBV5-1 and J usage is TRBJ2-3, with TRBD2 as a possible D gene (6 bases). Germline V gene lookup returns CDR1 SGHRS and CDR2 YFSETQ. CDR3 length equals 17 residues. V was cut by 4 bases and J by 0 bases, with 18 bases left in between. CDR3 region: CASSLIGPGDSTDTQYF. DNA for the CDR3: TGCGCCAGCAGCCTGATCGGCCCGGGGGATAGCACAGATACGCAGTATTTT.

The rearrangement links TRBV28 to TRBJ2-1, with a weak D call TRBD2 (6 bases). The CDR3 length is 15 residues. V gave up 7 bases and J gave up 8 bases, with 21 bases separating them. Looked up from germline, CDR1 is MDHEN and CDR2 is SYDVKM. CDR3 nucleotides: TGTGCCAGCACCCCCGGACTTCTGGAGGGCGATGAGCAGTTCTTC. Its translation is CASTPGLLEGDEQFF.

The chain joins TRBV7-9 to TRBJ2-3; D may be TRBD2 (6 bases). Germline loops: CDR1 SEHNR, CDR2 FQNEAQ (reference sequence). V lost 0 bases and J lost 6, with 13 bases in between. This CDR3 spans 15 amino acids. The CDR3 here is CASSLAGREEDTQYF. CDR3 nucleotide sequence: TGTGCCAGCAGCTTAGCGGGCAGGGAGGAGGATACGCAGTATTTT.

This clone was observed a handful of times. The chain joins TRBV24-1 to TRBJ1-1; D is uncertain. This CDR3 region has 15 residues. CDR1 KGHDR and CDR2 SFDVKD come from the germline V gene. V was cut by 4 bases and J by 1 base, with 12 bases left in between. For the CDR3, the DNA is TGTGCCACCAGTGACCCTGGGCGGGCGAACACTGAAGCTTTCTTT. It translates to CATSDPGRANTEAFF.

The chain uses TRBV29-1 and TRBJ1-3; D not certain. Germline-derived CDR1 and CDR2 are SQVTM and ANQGSEA. This CDR3 region has 14 residues. Trimming cost V 3 bases and J 0 bases, with 9 bases left between them. The CDR3 DNA is TGCAGCGTTGACAGGATCACCTCTGGAAACACCATATATTTT. Translating it yields CSVDRITSGNTIYF.

This chain uses TRBV24-1 with TRBJ2-3; 8 bases fit TRBD1. CDR3 size: 14 residues. In germline, CDR1 is KGHDR, CDR2 SFDVKD. Trimming took 5 bases from V and 6 from J; bases not matched to a gene: 6. The CDR3 sequence: CATSVTGGSDTQYF. For the CDR3, the DNA is TGTGCCACCAGTGTTACAGGGGGGAGCGATACGCAGTATTTT.

V is TRBV18 and J is TRBJ1-1; maybe TRBD1 (5 bases). Trimming removed 3 bases from V and 5 bases from J, with 16 bases in between. The CDR3 has 15 amino acids. In germline, CDR1 is KGHSH, CDR2 LQKENI. The CDR3 region is CASSPSGGARTEAFF. CDR3 DNA: TGTGCCAGCTCACCCTCGGGGGGAGCGCGAACTGAAGCTTTCTTT.

V is TRBV29-1 and J is TRBJ2-1, with D possibly matching TRBD2 (6 bases). This CDR3 region has 15 residues. Per the germline V gene, CDR1 is SQVTM and CDR2 is ANQGSEA. V dropped 7 bases and J dropped 6 bases, with 22 bases sitting between them. CDR3 nucleotides: TGCAGCGCCGCTATGGGACTCAGGGAGGCCAATGAGCAGTTCTTC. It yields the protein CSAAMGLREANEQFF.

The chain couples TRBV7-8 to TRBJ1-4; D is unclear. CDR3 size: 15 residues. The germline gives CDR1 SGHVS, CDR2 FQNEAQ. Trimming took off 2 bases at V and 0 bases at J, with 7 bases between the two ends. CDR3 amino acids: CASSLLPATNEKLFF. CDR3 in DNA: TGTGCCAGCAGCTTACTTCCCGCAACTAATGAAAAACTGTTTTTT.